These 22 T cell receptor beta chains were sequenced from one sample in a study of cytomegalovirus exposure and HLA in healthy donors. Researchers ran the PCR with 60 Vbeta and 13 Jbeta primers. TCRdb's copy holds only in-frame clones and misses some; the assay was immunoSEQ multiplex PCR. The top ten hold about 5% of the sample, which has about 89,000 clones, approximately 9% seen once. Input material: PBMCs. The receptors derive from a man aged 45 to 65 in good health and CMV-seropositive.

The chain is built from TRBV14 and TRBJ1-2; D remains ambiguous. The V and J ends lost 2 bases and 6 bases respectively, with 7 bases between them. Germline V gene data show CDR1 as SGHDN and CDR2 as FVKESK. The length of the CDR3 is 12 residues. The CDR3 DNA reads as TGTGCCAGCAGCCAACTCGGGGATGGCTACACCTTC. Translating gives CASSQLGDGYTF.

This clone appeared a few times. The V and J genes are TRBV11-2 and TRBJ2-7; a possible D gene is TRBD2 (7 bases). Germline CDR1 and CDR2: SGHAT and FQNNGV. The V and J ends lost 1 base and 2 bases respectively, with 9 bases between them. The CDR3 is 14 amino acids. In nucleotides, the CDR3 is TGTGCCAGCAGCTTAGGAGGGGGGGCCTACGAGCAGTACTTC. This gives the protein CASSLGGGAYEQYF.

This clone came up a few times. V is TRBV11-2 and J is TRBJ2-3; 10 bases fit TRBD2. The CDR3 is 19 amino acids. Germline CDR1 reads SGHAT; CDR2 reads FQNNGV. V gave up 5 bases and J gave up 1 base; unmatched junction bases: 15. CDR3 DNA: TGTGCCAGCAGCCGGAGACTAGCGGGCGGCTTCCAGCGCACAGATACGCAGTATTTT. It specifies CASSRRLAGGFQRTDTQYF.

J is TRBJ2-3 and V is TRBV5-4, with TRBD2 matching over 10 bases. CDR1 SGHNT and CDR2 YYREEE come from the germline V gene (reference sequence). Trimming took 0 bases from V and 2 from J; bases not matched to a gene: 3. The CDR3 extends over 16 amino acids. The CDR3 loop reads CASSLEGTSATDTQYF. The CDR3 DNA sequence: TGTGCCAGCAGCTTGGAAGGGACTAGCGCCACAGATACGCAGTATTTT.

This clone was found a few times. The rearrangement joins TRBV19 to TRBJ1-5; D is ambiguous. Trimming shortened V by 3 bases and J by 0 bases, and 18 bases separated the two germline ends. The CDR3 consists of 18 residues. Looked up from germline, CDR1 is LNHDA and CDR2 is SQIVND (reference sequence). CDR3 region: CASSMRGSGGYSNQPQHF. For the CDR3, the DNA is TGTGCCAGTAGTATGAGAGGCTCGGGTGGATATAGCAATCAGCCCCAGCATTTT.

J is TRBJ2-1 and V is TRBV5-4, with D uncertain. Germline values: CDR1 SGHNT, CDR2 YYREEE (reference sequence). The CDR3 is 13 residues long. V dropped 0 bases and J dropped 4 bases, with 5 bases sitting between them. CDR3 DNA: TGTGCCAGCAGCTTGGGACAATACAATGAGCAGTTCTTC. It yields the protein CASSLGQYNEQFF.

This clone was counted between two and nine times. The chain joins TRBV11-2 to TRBJ2-2; 9 bases agree with TRBD2. V shed 8 bases, J shed 2 bases, and the junction held 6 bases outside the gene matches. Germline-derived CDR1 and CDR2 are SGHAT and FQNNGV. This CDR3 comprises 15 residues. CDR3 sequence: CASGMGLANTGELFF. As DNA, the CDR3 is TGTGCCAGCGGGATGGGACTAGCCAACACCGGGGAGCTGTTTTTT.

This clone was seen a few times. The gene calls are TRBV5-1 and TRBJ2-6, with D perhaps TRBD2 (5 bases). V lost 0 bases and J lost 0, with 13 bases in between. The CDR3 loop spans 18 amino acids. Germline loops: CDR1 SGHRS, CDR2 YFSETQ. The CDR3 DNA reads as TGCGCCAGCAGCTTGGTGGCTAGCTTAAGCTCTGGGGCCAACGTCCTGACTTTC. Protein: CASSLVASLSSGANVLTF.

There are a few counts of this clone. The gene calls are TRBV19 and TRBJ1-5; 9 nucleotides line up with TRBD1. The germline CDR1 and CDR2 sequences are LNHDA and SQIVND (reference sequence). The CDR3 consists of 13 residues. Trimming at V came to 7 bases and at J to 6 bases, leaving 4 bases not matched to a gene. DNA of the CDR3: TGTGCCAGTAAGGACAGGGGTGTTCAGCCCCAGCATTTT. This sequence encodes CASKDRGVQPQHF.

This clone has just a few counts. The chain is built from TRBV7-8 and TRBJ2-7; a possible D gene is TRBD2 (5 bases). The CDR3 is 13 residues long. With 3 bases removed from V and 3 bases from J, the gap between germline ends came to 9 bases. CDR1 is SGHVS and CDR2 is FQNEAQ in the germline V gene. The CDR3 is CASSFREHYEQYF. The DNA for the CDR3 is TGTGCCAGCAGCTTCCGGGAACACTACGAGCAGTACTTC.

In nucleotides, the CDR3 is TGCAGCGTCGCTGACAGCTACAATGAGCAGTTCTTC. Encoded protein: CSVADSYNEQFF. The chain uses TRBV29-1 and TRBJ2-1; weak D call: TRBD1 (5 bases). Looked up from germline, CDR1 is SQVTM and CDR2 is ANQGSEA. Trimming stripped 6 bases from V and 3 bases from J, with 9 bases between. CDR3 length: 12 amino acids.

The chain recombines TRBV6-1 with TRBJ1-2, with 9 bases that match TRBD1. The CDR3 covers 14 residues. CDR1 and CDR2 (germline): MNHNS, SASEGT. Trimming at V came to 6 bases and at J to 5 bases, leaving 7 bases not matched to a gene. CDR3 in amino acids: CASRLQGAGYGYTF. The CDR3 bases are TGTGCCAGCAGATTACAGGGGGCGGGGTATGGCTACACCTTC.

The V gene is TRBV5-1, the J gene TRBJ1-2; maybe TRBD1 (6 bases). The V end was cut by 1 base, the J end by 9 bases, with 16 bases between. Germline V gene sequence: CDR1 SGHRS, CDR2 YFSETQ. CDR3 length: 14 amino acids. The CDR3 region is CASSLRGTPKSYTF. The DNA for the CDR3 is TGCGCCAGCAGCTTGAGGGGGACACCCAAAAGCTACACCTTC. Full variable domain (missing parts from reference TRBV5-1 and TRBJ1-2): KAGVTQTPRYLIKTRGQQVTLSCSPISGHRSVSWYQQTPGQGLQFLFEYFSETQRNKGNFPGRFSGRQFSNSRSEMNVSTLELGDSALYLCASSLRGTPKSYTFGSGTRLTVV.

A note on this clone: Other nucleotide sequences from this sample produce the same CDR3. V is TRBV7-9 and J is TRBJ1-5; 9 bases are a match to TRBD1. The CDR3 is 16 amino acids. The V segment lost 4 bases and the J segment 4 bases; nucleotides outside the gene matches: 8. Germline CDR1 SEHNR, CDR2 FQNEAQ (reference sequence). This CDR3 is CASSSADRGWNQPQHF. The CDR3 DNA reads TGTGCCAGCAGCTCGGCAGACAGGGGGTGGAATCAGCCCCAGCATTTT.

This clone came up a few times. This rearrangement joins TRBV4-2 to TRBJ1-3; TRBD1 might be the D (5 bases). This CDR3 is 18 amino acids long. Germline loops: CDR1 LGHNA, CDR2 YNFKEQ. V lost 3 bases to trimming and J lost 2 bases, with 20 bases between them. CDR3 amino acids: CASSQEAQGSDTGNTIYF. CDR3 nucleotides: TGTGCCAGCAGCCAGGAAGCGCAGGGATCCGATACTGGAAACACCATATATTTT.

The chain couples TRBV7-8 to TRBJ2-1, with a possible D match to TRBD1 (7 bases). This CDR3 has 17 amino acids. The ends were cut back, 1 base at V and 2 bases at J, with 15 bases in the middle. Germline assignment: CDR1 SGHVS and CDR2 FQNEAQ. The CDR3 DNA reads TGTGCCAGCAGCTTAGGGGAGCGGAGGGGGCCCTACAATGAGCAGTTCTTC. It translates to CASSLGERRGPYNEQFF.

This clone appeared a few times. This chain links TRBV28 with TRBJ1-1; 9 nucleotides match TRBD1. The ends lost 10 bases at V and 0 bases at J; junction bases unmatched: 18. The CDR3 sequence is 18 residues long. The germline V gene has CDR1 MDHEN and CDR2 SYDVKM. CDR3 nucleotide sequence: TGTGCCATCACCCCACAGGGGGCGGGGGTAGGGATGAACACTGAAGCTTTCTTT. This gives the protein CAITPQGAGVGMNTEAFF.

The V call is TRBV2, the J call TRBJ2-2; D ambiguous. V lost 6 bases, J lost 7 bases, and 9 bases lay in between. The CDR3 spans 12 residues. Germline CDR1 and CDR2: SNHLY and FYNNEI. This chain's CDR3 is CASRREDGELFF. CDR3 bases: TGTGCCAGCAGGAGAGAAGACGGGGAGCTGTTTTTT.

The chain recombines TRBV27 with TRBJ2-2; 11 bases fit TRBD1. V lost 5 bases, J lost 6 bases, and 8 bases stayed unmatched. CDR3 length equals 16 residues. Germline V gene lookup returns CDR1 MNHEY and CDR2 SMNVEV (reference sequence). In nucleotides, the CDR3 is TGTGCCAGCAGTCTTCTGGACAGGGGGCGGGCCGGGGAGCTGTTTTTT. It codes for CASSLLDRGRAGELFF.

The chain recombines TRBV5-4 with TRBJ2-7; D may be TRBD1 (5 bases). Between the trimmed V and J ends, which lost 5 bases and 1 base, there was a span of 13 bases. Germline-derived CDR1 and CDR2 are SGHNT and YYREEE (reference sequence). The CDR3 covers 14 residues. The CDR3 reads CASRPQTESYEQYF. CDR3 nucleotide sequence: TGTGCCAGCAGACCCCAGACAGAGTCCTACGAGCAGTACTTC.

This clone occurred a few times. The genes are TRBV5-1 and TRBJ1-1; 10 bases agree with TRBD1. This CDR3 has 15 amino acids. With V trimmed by 3 bases and J by 3 bases, 5 bases remained unmatched. CDR1 SGHRS and CDR2 YFSETQ come from the germline V gene. The DNA of the CDR3 is TGCGCCAGCAGCTGGACCGGGACAGGGGACACTGAAGCTTTCTTT. The encoded protein is CASSWTGTGDTEAFF.

For the CDR3, the DNA is TGTGCCAGCACTTCCGACCCCAGCGGACTCTACAATGAGCAGTTCTTC. Its translation: CASTSDPSGLYNEQFF. This chain uses TRBV7-9 with TRBJ2-1, with D possibly matching TRBD2 (5 bases). Per the germline V gene, CDR1 is SEHNR and CDR2 is FQNEAQ (reference sequence). The CDR3 spans 16 residues. Between the trimmed V and J ends, which lost 7 bases and 3 bases, there was a span of 19 bases.